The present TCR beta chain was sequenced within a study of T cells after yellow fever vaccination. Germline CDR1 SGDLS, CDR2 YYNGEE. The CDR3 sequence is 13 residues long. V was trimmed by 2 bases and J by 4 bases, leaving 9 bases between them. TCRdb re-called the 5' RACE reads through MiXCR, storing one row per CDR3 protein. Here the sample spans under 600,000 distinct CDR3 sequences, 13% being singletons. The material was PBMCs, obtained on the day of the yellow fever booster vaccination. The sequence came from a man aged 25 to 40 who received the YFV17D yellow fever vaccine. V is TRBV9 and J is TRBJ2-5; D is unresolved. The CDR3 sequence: CASSVPPGETQYF. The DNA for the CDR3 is TGTGCCAGCAGCGTTCCCCCCGGAGAGACCCAGTACTTC. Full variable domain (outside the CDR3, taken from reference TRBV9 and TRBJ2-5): DSGVTQTPKHLITATGQRVTLRCSPRSGDLSVYWYQQSLDQGLQFLIQYYNGEERAKGNILERFSAQQFPDLHSELNLSSLELGDSALYFCASSVPPGETQYFGPGTRLLVL.